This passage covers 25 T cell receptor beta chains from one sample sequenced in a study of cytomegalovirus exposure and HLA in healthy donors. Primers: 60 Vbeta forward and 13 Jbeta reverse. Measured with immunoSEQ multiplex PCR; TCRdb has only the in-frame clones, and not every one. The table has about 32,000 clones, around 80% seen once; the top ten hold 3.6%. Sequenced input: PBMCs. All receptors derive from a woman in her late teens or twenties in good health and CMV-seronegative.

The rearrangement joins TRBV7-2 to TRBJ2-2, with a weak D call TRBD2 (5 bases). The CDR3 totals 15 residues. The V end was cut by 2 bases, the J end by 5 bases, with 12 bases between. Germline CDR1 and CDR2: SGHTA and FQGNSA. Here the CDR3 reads CASSLIEGATGELFF. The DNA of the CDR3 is TGTGCCAGCAGCTTAATAGAGGGTGCGACCGGGGAGCTGTTTTTT.

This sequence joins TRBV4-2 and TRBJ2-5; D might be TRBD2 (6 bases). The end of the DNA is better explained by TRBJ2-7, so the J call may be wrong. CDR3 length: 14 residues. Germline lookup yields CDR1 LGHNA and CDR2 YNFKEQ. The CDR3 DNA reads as TGTGCCAGCAGCCCAGCGGCGGGGACCTACGAGCAGTACTTC. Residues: CASSPAAGTYEQYF.

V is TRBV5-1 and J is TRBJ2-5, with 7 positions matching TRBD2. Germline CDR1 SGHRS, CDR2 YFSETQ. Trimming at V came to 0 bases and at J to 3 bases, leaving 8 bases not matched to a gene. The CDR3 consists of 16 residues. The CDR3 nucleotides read TGCGCCAGCAGCTTGGCGGGCGGGAGTGGGGAAGAGACCCAGTACTTC. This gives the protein CASSLAGGSGEETQYF.

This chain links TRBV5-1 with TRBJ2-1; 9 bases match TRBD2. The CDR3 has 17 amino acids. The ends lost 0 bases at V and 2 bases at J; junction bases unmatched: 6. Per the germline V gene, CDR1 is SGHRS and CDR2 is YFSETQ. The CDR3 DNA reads TGCGCCAGCAGCTTGGACCCTTTAGCGGGAGCCTACAATGAGCAGTTCTTC. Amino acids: CASSLDPLAGAYNEQFF.

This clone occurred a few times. The CDR3 coding sequence is TGTGCCAGCAGCTTGGCAGGGGGCAAAAACATTCAGTACTTC. It translates to CASSLAGGKNIQYF. The V gene is TRBV5-6, the J gene TRBJ2-4, with 7 positions matching TRBD1. Germline trimming cut 0 bases from V and 3 bases from J; bases unmatched to any gene: 0. CDR3 length: 14 residues. Germline CDR1 SGHDT, CDR2 YYEEEE.

Here the CDR3 DNA reads TGTGCCACTCATCAGGGAAGCTATGGCTACACCTTC. Translating it yields CATHQGSYGYTF. This chain uses TRBV6-5 with TRBJ1-2; D is possibly TRBD1 (5 bases). The length of the CDR3 is 12 residues. From germline, CDR1 is MNHEY and CDR2 SVGAGI. The ends were cut back, 10 bases at V and 4 bases at J, with 13 bases in the middle.

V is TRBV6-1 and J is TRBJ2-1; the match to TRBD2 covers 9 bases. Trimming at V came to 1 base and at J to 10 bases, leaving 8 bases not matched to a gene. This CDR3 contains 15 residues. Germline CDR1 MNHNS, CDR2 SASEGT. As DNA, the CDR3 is TGTGCCAGCAGTGAAGGGGCGGGGGGGCCTTGGGAGCAGTTCTTC. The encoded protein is CASSEGAGGPWEQFF.

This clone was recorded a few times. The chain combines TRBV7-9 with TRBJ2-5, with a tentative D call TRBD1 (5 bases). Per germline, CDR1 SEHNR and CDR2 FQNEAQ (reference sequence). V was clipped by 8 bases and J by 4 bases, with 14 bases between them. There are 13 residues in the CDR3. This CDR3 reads CASVPRGVETQYF. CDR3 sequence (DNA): TGTGCCAGCGTCCCTAGGGGTGTAGAGACCCAGTACTTC.

CDR3 sequence (DNA): TGTGCCAGCAGCCCTCAAATAGGTGGGGGCCTGGGTGGCTACACCTTC. It specifies CASSPQIGGGLGGYTF. The chain is built from TRBV7-2 and TRBJ1-2; D perhaps matches TRBD1 (6 bases). The germline gives CDR1 SGHTA, CDR2 FQGNSA. CDR3 length equals 16 residues. V lost 5 bases and J 7 bases, leaving 23 bases between the germline ends.

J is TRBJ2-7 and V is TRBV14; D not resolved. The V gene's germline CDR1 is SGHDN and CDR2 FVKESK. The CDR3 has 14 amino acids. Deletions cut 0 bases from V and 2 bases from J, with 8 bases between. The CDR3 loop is CASSQEFLAYEQYF. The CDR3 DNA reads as TGTGCCAGCAGCCAAGAGTTCCTAGCCTACGAGCAGTACTTC.

CDR3 DNA: TGTGCCAGCAGTTACTTGGCGGGGCCTATGGGCGAGCAGTACTTC. Amino acid sequence: CASSYLAGPMGEQYF. This chain uses TRBV6-5 with TRBJ2-7, with TRBD2 as a possible D gene (6 bases). This CDR3 is 15 amino acids long. Trimming left V 1 base short and J 6 bases short, with 16 bases between. CDR1 and CDR2 (germline): MNHEY, SVGAGI.

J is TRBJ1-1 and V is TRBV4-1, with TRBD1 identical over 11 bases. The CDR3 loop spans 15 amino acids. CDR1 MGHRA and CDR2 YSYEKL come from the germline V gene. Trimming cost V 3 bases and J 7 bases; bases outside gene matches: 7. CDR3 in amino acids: CASSQLDRGHGEAFF. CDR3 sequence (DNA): TGCGCCAGCAGCCAGCTGGACAGGGGGCATGGTGAAGCTTTCTTT.

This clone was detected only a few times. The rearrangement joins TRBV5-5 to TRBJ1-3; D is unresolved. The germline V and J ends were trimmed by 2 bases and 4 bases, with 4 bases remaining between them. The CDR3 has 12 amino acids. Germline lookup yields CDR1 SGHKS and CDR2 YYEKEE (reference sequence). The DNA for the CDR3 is TGTGCCAGCAGCTTAGAGGGAAACACCATATATTTT. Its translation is CASSLEGNTIYF.

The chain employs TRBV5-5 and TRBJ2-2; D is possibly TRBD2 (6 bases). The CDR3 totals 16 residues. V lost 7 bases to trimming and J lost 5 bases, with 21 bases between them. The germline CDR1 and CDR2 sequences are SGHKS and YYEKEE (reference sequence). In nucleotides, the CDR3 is TGTGCCAGCTACCAAGTTCCGGGGGAGTTAACCGGGGAGCTGTTTTTT. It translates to CASYQVPGELTGELFF.

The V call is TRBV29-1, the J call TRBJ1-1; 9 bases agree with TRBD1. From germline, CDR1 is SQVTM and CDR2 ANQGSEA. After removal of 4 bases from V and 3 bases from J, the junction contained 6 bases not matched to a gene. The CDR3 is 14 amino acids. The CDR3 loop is CSVGRDRVDTEAFF. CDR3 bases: TGCAGCGTTGGTAGGGACAGGGTGGACACTGAAGCTTTCTTT.

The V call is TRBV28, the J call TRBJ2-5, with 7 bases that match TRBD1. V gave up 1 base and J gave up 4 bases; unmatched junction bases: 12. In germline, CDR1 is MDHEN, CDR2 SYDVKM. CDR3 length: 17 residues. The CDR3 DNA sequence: TGTGCCAGCAGTTTATTAGGGACAGTGGGGAATGTAGAGACCCAGTACTTC. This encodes CASSLLGTVGNVETQYF.

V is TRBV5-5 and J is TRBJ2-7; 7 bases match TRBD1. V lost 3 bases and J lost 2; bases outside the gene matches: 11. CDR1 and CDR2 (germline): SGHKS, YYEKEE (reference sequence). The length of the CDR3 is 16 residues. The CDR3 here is CASSSEGQQYTYEQYF. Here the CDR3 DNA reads TGTGCCAGCAGCTCAGAGGGACAGCAGTACACCTACGAGCAGTACTTC.

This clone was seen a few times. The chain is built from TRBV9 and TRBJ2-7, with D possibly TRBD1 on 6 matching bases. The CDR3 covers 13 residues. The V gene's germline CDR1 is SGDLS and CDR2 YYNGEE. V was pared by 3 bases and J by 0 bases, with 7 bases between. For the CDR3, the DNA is TGTGCCAGCAGCGCGGACAGCTCCTACGAGCAGTACTTC. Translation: CASSADSSYEQYF.

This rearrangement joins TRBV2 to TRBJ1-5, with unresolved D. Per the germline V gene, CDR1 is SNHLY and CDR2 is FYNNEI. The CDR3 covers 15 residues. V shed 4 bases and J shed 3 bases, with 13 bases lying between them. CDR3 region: CASSVGEAPNQPQHF. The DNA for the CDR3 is TGTGCCAGCAGTGTAGGAGAGGCACCCAATCAGCCCCAGCATTTT.

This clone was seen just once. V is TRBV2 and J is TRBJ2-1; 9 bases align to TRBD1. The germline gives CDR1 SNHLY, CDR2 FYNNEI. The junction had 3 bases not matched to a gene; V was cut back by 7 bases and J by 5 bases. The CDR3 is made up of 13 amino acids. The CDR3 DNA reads TGTGCCAGCATCGGGACAGGGAACAATGAGCAGTTCTTC. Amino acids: CASIGTGNNEQFF. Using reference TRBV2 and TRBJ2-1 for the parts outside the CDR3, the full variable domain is EPEVTQTPSHQVTQMGQEVILRCVPISNHLYFYWYRQILGQKVEFLVSFYNNEISEKSEIFDDQFSVERPDGSNFTLKIRSTKLEDSAMYFCASIGTGNNEQFFGPGTRLTVL.

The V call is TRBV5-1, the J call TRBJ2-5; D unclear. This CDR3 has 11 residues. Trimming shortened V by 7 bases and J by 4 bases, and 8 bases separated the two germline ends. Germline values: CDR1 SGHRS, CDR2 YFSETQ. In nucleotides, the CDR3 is TGCGCCAGCGGTTCGAGAGAGACCCAGTACTTC. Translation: CASGSRETQYF.

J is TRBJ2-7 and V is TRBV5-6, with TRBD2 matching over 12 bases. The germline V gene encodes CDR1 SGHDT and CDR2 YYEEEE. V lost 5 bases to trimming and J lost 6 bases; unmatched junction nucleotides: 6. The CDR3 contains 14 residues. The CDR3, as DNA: TGTGCCAGCAGTTCGGAGGGACTAGCGGGCGAGCAGTACTTC. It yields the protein CASSSEGLAGEQYF.

For the CDR3, the DNA is TGTGCCAGCAGCTTAGCGCCAACAGGGGGCTATGGCTACACCTTC. The encoded protein is CASSLAPTGGYGYTF. The chain combines TRBV7-9 with TRBJ1-2, with 8 bases identical to TRBD1. V shed 0 bases and J 4 bases; nucleotides not matched to a gene: 4. The CDR3 extends over 15 amino acids. Germline lookup yields CDR1 SEHNR and CDR2 FQNEAQ (reference sequence).

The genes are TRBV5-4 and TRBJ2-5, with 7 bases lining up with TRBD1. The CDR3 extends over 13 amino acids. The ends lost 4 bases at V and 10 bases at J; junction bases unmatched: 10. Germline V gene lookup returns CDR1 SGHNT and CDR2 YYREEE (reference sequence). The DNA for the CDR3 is TGTGCCAGCAGCCCCGCTCATGACAGGGACCAGTACTTC. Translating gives CASSPAHDRDQYF.

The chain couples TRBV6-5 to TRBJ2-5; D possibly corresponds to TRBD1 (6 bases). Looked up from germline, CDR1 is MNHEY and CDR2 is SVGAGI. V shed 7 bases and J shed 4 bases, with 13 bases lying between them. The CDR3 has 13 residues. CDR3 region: CASTTGQGETQYF. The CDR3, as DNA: TGTGCCAGCACCACAGGGCAAGGAGAGACCCAGTACTTC.